Listed here are 31 T cell receptor beta chains from one sample, sequenced in a study of cytomegalovirus exposure and HLA in healthy donors. PCR was performed using 60 Vbeta and 13 Jbeta primers. Assay used: immunoSEQ multiplex PCR; TCRdb lists only in-frame clones, some missing. This table holds approximately 140,000 clones, about two thirds found once. The sequenced material came from PBMCs. The origin of the receptors is a woman aged 18-29 years in good health and CMV-seronegative.

This clone was seen a few times. The chain is built from TRBV4-2 and TRBJ2-7, with 8 bases aligning to TRBD2. This CDR3 region has 11 residues. In germline, CDR1 is LGHNA, CDR2 YNFKEQ. V lost 8 bases and J lost 3; bases outside the gene matches: 0. The CDR3 DNA reads as TGTGCCAGCGGGACTAGCTACGAGCAGTACTTC. This codes for CASGTSYEQYF.

This clone came up a few times. V is TRBV5-8 and J is TRBJ1-1; possible D gene TRBD1, 6 bases. Germline CDR1 is SGHTS and CDR2 is YDEGEE. With 1 base removed from V and 5 bases from J, the gap between germline ends came to 12 bases. This CDR3 has 14 amino acids. Here the CDR3 reads CASSLTRGKTEAFF. The CDR3 coding sequence is TGTGCCAGCAGCTTGACCAGGGGAAAGACTGAAGCTTTCTTT.

The chain combines TRBV27 with TRBJ2-5, with D unclear. The CDR3 loop spans 16 amino acids. CDR1 is MNHEY, CDR2 SMNVEV, per germline (reference sequence). V was shortened by 7 bases and J by 3 bases, with 21 bases between the two germline ends. CDR3 bases: TGTGCCAGCAAATTCTACTCGACAATAGGAAAAGAGACCCAGTACTTC. Its protein product is CASKFYSTIGKETQYF.

The V gene is TRBV27, the J gene TRBJ2-3; TRBD2 is a possible D gene (7 bases). CDR1 and CDR2 from the germline V gene are MNHEY and SMNVEV (reference sequence). This CDR3 is built from 16 residues. V lost 3 bases and J 3 bases, leaving 16 bases between the germline ends. The CDR3 nucleotides read TGTGCCAGCAGTTTTCAGGGGAGGGCGGGGACAGATACGCAGTATTTT. It is translated as CASSFQGRAGTDTQYF.

This chain links TRBV9 with TRBJ1-1; D unclear. CDR1 is SGDLS, CDR2 YYNGEE, per germline. The CDR3 runs 14 residues. Trimming took off 6 bases at V and 1 base at J, with 13 bases between the two ends. CDR3 nucleotide sequence: TGTGCCAGCAATAATCGGGAGGGGAACACTGAAGCTTTCTTT. Translated, it gives CASNNREGNTEAFF.

This clone was observed a few times. The chain recombines TRBV28 with TRBJ1-5, with a tentative D call TRBD1 (6 bases). In germline, CDR1 is MDHEN, CDR2 SYDVKM. This CDR3 is built from 12 residues. V was cut by 11 bases and J by 2 bases, with 10 bases left in between. DNA of the CDR3: TGTGCCTGGGGGCAGGGCAATCAGCCCCAGCATTTT. Translation gives CAWGQGNQPQHF.

J is TRBJ2-7 and V is TRBV28; 9 bases are a match to TRBD1. Germline CDR1 is MDHEN and CDR2 is SYDVKM. V gave up 5 bases and J gave up 4 bases; unmatched junction bases: 9. The CDR3 has 15 residues. The CDR3 is CASSLTGTGLYEQYF. CDR3 in DNA: TGTGCCAGCAGTCTAACCGGGACAGGGTTATACGAGCAGTACTTC.

This clone appeared a few times. The chain has TRBV2 and TRBJ1-3; possibly TRBD1 for D (5 bases). Germline CDR1 is SNHLY and CDR2 is FYNNEI. The CDR3 sequence is 16 residues long. Deletions cut 4 bases from V and 1 base from J, with 14 bases between. CDR3 sequence reads: CASSARQGLSGNTIYF. CDR3 coding DNA: TGTGCCAGCAGTGCCCGCCAGGGCCTTTCTGGAAACACCATATATTTT.

The J gene is TRBJ1-2, the V gene TRBV6-5; 9 bases map to TRBD1. Losses at the gene ends were 7 bases for V and 6 bases for J; bases not matched to a gene: 3. Looked up from germline, CDR1 is MNHEY and CDR2 is SVGAGI. The CDR3 is 12 amino acids. The DNA for the CDR3 is TGTGCCAGCACCGGGACAGGGCATGGCTACACCTTC. Its translation: CASTGTGHGYTF.

The chain recombines TRBV5-4 with TRBJ2-3; D is undetermined. The V end was cut by 4 bases, the J end by 2 bases, with 11 bases between. This CDR3 region has 14 residues. Germline V gives CDR1 SGHNT, CDR2 YYREEE (reference sequence). This chain's CDR3 is CASSLPHNTDTQYF. The CDR3 DNA reads as TGTGCCAGCAGCCTCCCCCACAACACAGATACGCAGTATTTT.

In its sample, this clone was seen a few times. The rearrangement joins TRBV25-1 to TRBJ1-2; 7 nucleotides agree with TRBD1. The CDR3 has 14 residues. With V trimmed by 2 bases and J by 4 bases, 4 bases remained unmatched. Looked up from germline, CDR1 is MGHDK and CDR2 is SYGVNS. The CDR3 region has the DNA TGTGCCAGCAGTGAAACCGACAGGGTCTATGGCTACACCTTC. This codes for CASSETDRVYGYTF.

The chain combines TRBV6-1 with TRBJ1-2; 7 bases are a match to TRBD1. Germline trimming cut 7 bases from V and 4 bases from J; bases unmatched to any gene: 12. The germline V gene has CDR1 MNHNS and CDR2 SASEGT. The CDR3 length is 15 residues. In DNA form, the CDR3 reads TGTGCCAGCATGACAGGGTCTCTCTACGTCTATGGCTACACCTTC. Amino acids: CASMTGSLYVYGYTF.

The V call is TRBV4-1, the J call TRBJ1-4; D ambiguous. Germline lookup yields CDR1 MGHRA and CDR2 YSYEKL. V lost 1 base to trimming and J lost 6 bases, with 6 bases between them. The CDR3 runs 13 residues. CDR3 sequence reads: CASSQVEDEKLFF. Written as DNA, the CDR3 is TGCGCCAGCAGCCAAGTGGAGGATGAAAAACTGTTTTTT.

V and J are TRBV11-3 and TRBJ2-3; D gene ambiguous. Germline V CDR1 and CDR2: SGHNT, YENEEA. The CDR3 length is 13 residues. Trimming shortened V by 5 bases and J by 4 bases, and 10 bases separated the two germline ends. The CDR3 DNA reads TGTGCCAGCAGCCTAACGTCCGCAGATACGCAGTATTTT. Protein: CASSLTSADTQYF.

This clone showed up just once. V and J are TRBV19 and TRBJ1-5; maybe TRBD1 (6 bases). CDR1 is LNHDA and CDR2 is SQIVND in the germline V gene (reference sequence). This CDR3 has 15 residues. Trimming removed 7 bases from V and 0 bases from J, with 13 bases in between. CDR3 coding DNA: TGTGCCAGTACCCCGACAGGCTCTAGCAATCAGCCCCAGCATTTT. Its protein product is CASTPTGSSNQPQHF.

The chain employs TRBV19 and TRBJ1-6; D possibly corresponds to TRBD1 (5 bases). CDR3 size: 15 residues. Trimming cost V 3 bases and J 8 bases, with 14 bases left between them. The germline CDR1 and CDR2 sequences are LNHDA and SQIVND (reference sequence). For the CDR3, the DNA is TGTGCCAGTAGTATTACACAGGAACGGCATTCACCCCTCCACTTT. Its translation: CASSITQERHSPLHF.

For the CDR3, the DNA is TGTGCCAGCAGCGTGGGACAGCTGAACACTGAAGCTTTCTTT. Its translation: CASSVGQLNTEAFF. This chain links TRBV7-2 with TRBJ1-1; 7 nucleotides align to TRBD1. Germline V CDR1 and CDR2: SGHTA, FQGNSA. The V gene end was trimmed by 5 bases and the J gene end by 0 bases; junction bases not matched to a gene: 3. This CDR3 has 14 amino acids.

The genes are TRBV7-2 and TRBJ1-1; 9 positions match TRBD1. Trimming took 2 bases from V and 4 from J; bases not matched to a gene: 5. This CDR3 is 15 amino acids long. Looked up from germline, CDR1 is SGHTA and CDR2 is FQGNSA. The CDR3 nucleotides are TGTGCCAGCAGCTTAACCGGACAGGGGTCCACTGAAGCTTTCTTT. It specifies CASSLTGQGSTEAFF.

The genes are TRBV29-1 and TRBJ2-3; D is unclear. The germline gives CDR1 SQVTM, CDR2 ANQGSEA. The CDR3 has 13 residues. V lost 4 bases, J lost 2 bases, and 10 bases lay in between. The CDR3 loop is CSVVGRNTDTQYF. The CDR3 DNA reads as TGCAGCGTTGTGGGCAGAAACACAGATACGCAGTATTTT.

This chain joins TRBV7-9 and TRBJ1-4; 8 nucleotides align to TRBD1. The J segment lost 5 bases and the V segment lost 5 bases, leaving 7 bases of the junction unmatched. CDR1 is SEHNR, CDR2 FQNEAQ, per germline (reference sequence). This CDR3 spans 15 amino acids. CDR3 sequence reads: CASSRQGQANEKLFF. The CDR3 DNA follows: TGTGCCAGCAGCCGCCAGGGACAGGCAAATGAAAAACTGTTTTTT.

The table lists this clone with a few counts. The gene calls are TRBV2 and TRBJ1-2, with D hard to call. The CDR3 contains 11 residues. CDR1 SNHLY and CDR2 FYNNEI come from the germline V gene. Trimming took 6 bases from V and 5 from J, leaving 7 bases between them. The CDR3 sequence is CASSQAYGYTF. The CDR3, as DNA: TGTGCCAGCAGCCAGGCATATGGCTACACCTTC.

The V gene is TRBV6-6, the J gene TRBJ2-7; TRBD1 aligns across 8 bases. CDR3 length equals 15 residues. J was trimmed by 1 base and V by 6 bases; bases with no gene match: 8. Germline CDR1 MNHNY, CDR2 SVGAGI (reference sequence). The CDR3 here is CASSRGQGLSYEQYV. The CDR3 DNA reads as TGTGCCAGCAGCCGCGGACAGGGATTGTCCTACGAGCAGTACGTC.

The chain employs TRBV4-1 and TRBJ2-3; 9 bases map to TRBD1. The germline V gene has CDR1 MGHRA and CDR2 YSYEKL. The CDR3 length is 14 residues. The ends lost 2 bases at V and 4 bases at J; junction bases unmatched: 1. Here the CDR3 DNA reads TGCGCCAGCAGCCAAACAGGGGGCGCAGATACGCAGTATTTT. It is translated as CASSQTGGADTQYF.

The J gene is TRBJ2-5, the V gene TRBV6-6; 15 bases line up with TRBD2. The germline CDR1 and CDR2 sequences are MNHNY and SVGAGI (reference sequence). V lost 5 bases and J lost 5; bases outside the gene matches: 6. This CDR3 comprises 16 residues. The CDR3 is CASSPGLAGGWETQYF. CDR3 nucleotides: TGTGCCAGCAGTCCCGGACTAGCGGGGGGGTGGGAGACCCAGTACTTC.

To note about this clone: The same CDR3 arises from other DNA sequences in this sample as well. The chain's CDR3 is CASSYSAGNTEAFF. Written as DNA, the CDR3 is TGTGCCAGCAGTTACTCAGCAGGGAACACTGAAGCTTTCTTT. The chain carries TRBV6-5 and TRBJ1-1; D not certain. Germline values: CDR1 MNHEY, CDR2 SVGAGI. V was shortened by 0 bases and J by 1 base, with 6 bases between the two germline ends. The CDR3 contains 14 residues.

This clone is a singleton in its sample. The chain links TRBV2 to TRBJ1-1; TRBD1 matches at 8 bases. The CDR3 has 12 residues. CDR1 and CDR2 (germline): SNHLY, FYNNEI. Losses at the gene ends were 10 bases for V and 5 bases for J; bases not matched to a gene: 6. The CDR3 DNA is TGTGCCATAATTACAGGGGGAACTGAAGCTTTCTTT. Protein product: CAIITGGTEAFF.

This rearrangement joins TRBV5-6 to TRBJ2-7, with TRBD1 matching over 7 bases. Germline V CDR1 and CDR2: SGHDT, YYEEEE. V was pared by 2 bases and J by 7 bases, with 3 bases of the junction left unmatched. CDR3 length: 12 amino acids. Here the CDR3 reads CASSLGTEEQYF. CDR3 DNA sequence: TGTGCCAGCAGCTTAGGGACAGAAGAGCAGTACTTC.

In its sample, this clone was seen a few times. In DNA form, the CDR3 reads TGCGCCAGCAGCCTAGAGGGACAGAACAATGAAAAACTGTTTTTT. The encoded protein is CASSLEGQNNEKLFF. This chain uses TRBV4-3 with TRBJ1-4, with 7 bases that match TRBD1. V shed 4 bases and J 5 bases; nucleotides not matched to a gene: 7. CDR1 LGHNA and CDR2 YSLEER come from the germline V gene. There are 15 residues in the CDR3.

This chain connects TRBV28 to TRBJ1-2; a weak D match, TRBD1 (5 bases). The CDR3 extends over 15 amino acids. CDR1 and CDR2 from the germline V gene are MDHEN and SYDVKM. The V and J ends lost 6 bases and 3 bases respectively, with 17 bases between them. The CDR3 DNA is TGTGCCAGCAGCCCCGTTTCGGGGGGATACTATGGCTACACCTTC. It specifies CASSPVSGGYYGYTF.

The V and J genes are TRBV7-9 and TRBJ2-2; 11 bases are shared with TRBD2. The V and J ends lost 5 bases and 0 bases, in that order; junction bases with no gene match: 8. The CDR3 has 18 residues. Per the germline V gene, CDR1 is SEHNR and CDR2 is FQNEAQ (reference sequence). For the CDR3, the DNA is TGTGCCAGCAGCGCCCGACTAGCGGGAAGTGCGAACACCGGGGAGCTGTTTTTT. Amino acids: CASSARLAGSANTGELFF.

This clone was observed a single time. The rearrangement links TRBV10-3 to TRBJ1-1, with 8 bases aligning to TRBD1. Germline lookup yields CDR1 ENHRY and CDR2 SYGVKD. Trimming took 5 bases from V and 2 from J; bases not matched to a gene: 4. The CDR3 extends over 14 amino acids. CDR3 loop: CAISLQGDNTEAFF. For the CDR3, the DNA is TGTGCCATCAGTTTACAGGGGGATAACACTGAAGCTTTCTTT.